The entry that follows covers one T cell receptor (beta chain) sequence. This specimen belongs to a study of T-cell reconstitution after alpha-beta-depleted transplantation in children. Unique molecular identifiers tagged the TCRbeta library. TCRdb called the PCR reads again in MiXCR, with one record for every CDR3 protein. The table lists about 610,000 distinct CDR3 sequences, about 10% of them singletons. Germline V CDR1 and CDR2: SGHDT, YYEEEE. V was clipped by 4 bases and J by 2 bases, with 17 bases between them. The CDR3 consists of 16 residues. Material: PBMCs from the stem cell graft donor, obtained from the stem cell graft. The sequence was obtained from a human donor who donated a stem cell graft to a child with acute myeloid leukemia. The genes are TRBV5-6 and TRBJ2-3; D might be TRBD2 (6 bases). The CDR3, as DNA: TGTGCCAGCAGCAGACCAGCGGGCCTTACCACAGATACGCAGTATTTT. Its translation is CASSRPAGLTTDTQYF.